One and the same sample provided the 12 T cell receptor beta chains below, sequenced in a study of OX40 agonist ivuxolimab in advanced cancers. TCRdb keeps only in-frame clones here, not all; method: immunoSEQ multiplex PCR. The sample holds almost 85,000 clones, roughly 89% seen once. The sample in question was CD4+ or CD8+ T cells sorted from blood, obtained in a trial of the OX40 agonist ivuxolimab. These receptors were taken from an adult with an advanced solid tumor such as melanoma, head and neck, liver or kidney cancer.

The chain links TRBV7-2 to TRBJ1-1; D not resolved. The V gene's germline CDR1 is SGHTA and CDR2 FQGNSA. V was shortened by 4 bases and J by 3 bases, with 12 bases between the two germline ends. The CDR3 totals 14 residues. In DNA form, the CDR3 reads TGTGCCAGCAGCTCCGCTTATGCGGACACTGAAGCTTTCTTT. Encoded protein: CASSSAYADTEAFF.

The V gene is TRBV5-4, the J gene TRBJ1-2; a weak D match, TRBD1 (5 bases). V was pared by 4 bases and J by 8 bases, with 15 bases between. The CDR3 is 13 residues long. CDR1 is SGHNT and CDR2 is YYREEE in the germline V gene (reference sequence). The CDR3 reads CASSQDSRYGYTF. The CDR3 DNA sequence: TGTGCCAGCAGCCAAGACAGTAGATACGGCTACACCTTC.

This clone was observed a handful of times. The genes are TRBV29-1 and TRBJ2-3; possibly TRBD2 for D (7 bases). CDR1 is SQVTM and CDR2 is ANQGSEA in the germline V gene. The CDR3 length is 14 residues. The V end lost 7 bases, the J end lost 4 bases, and 18 bases lay between the germline ends. The CDR3 reads CSATRGPVADTQYF. In DNA, the CDR3 is TGCAGCGCCACGCGGGGGCCGGTGGCAGATACGCAGTATTTT.

The V gene is TRBV10-1, the J gene TRBJ2-2; D not resolved. The germline CDR1 and CDR2 sequences are WNHNN and SYGVQD (reference sequence). The V gene lost 6 bases and the J gene lost 5 bases, with 25 bases spanning the gap. The CDR3 spans 18 residues. The chain's CDR3 is CASRNIGPRGLVTGELFF. CDR3 in DNA: TGCGCCAGCAGAAACATCGGGCCTCGAGGTTTAGTTACCGGGGAGCTGTTTTTT.

This chain uses TRBV14 with TRBJ2-1, with TRBD2 identical over 10 bases. CDR3 length: 17 residues. V lost 1 base, J lost 3 bases, and 6 bases stayed unmatched. Germline V gives CDR1 SGHDN, CDR2 FVKESK. The CDR3: CASSQGASGSIYNEQFF. CDR3 in DNA: TGTGCCAGCAGCCAAGGGGCTAGCGGGAGTATCTACAATGAGCAGTTCTTC.

The V call is TRBV7-2, the J call TRBJ2-1; the match to TRBD2 covers 7 bases. The CDR3 is made up of 15 amino acids. Trimming removed 5 bases from V and 2 bases from J; junction bases left unmatched: 6. The germline V gene encodes CDR1 SGHTA and CDR2 FQGNSA. The CDR3 DNA reads TGTGCCAGCAGCGCCGGCAGCGGGACCTACAATGAGCAGTTCTTC. It specifies CASSAGSGTYNEQFF.

The rearrangement links TRBV27 to TRBJ2-1, with 7 bases matching TRBD1. The CDR3 has 17 residues. Germline V gene data show CDR1 as MNHEY and CDR2 as SMNVEV (reference sequence). Losses at the gene ends were 5 bases for V and 6 bases for J; bases not matched to a gene: 16. The CDR3, as DNA: TGTGCCAGCAGTGGTAGACAGGGCCGGGGTACAGGCAATGAGCAGTTCTTC. Amino acid sequence: CASSGRQGRGTGNEQFF.

The chain links TRBV5-1 to TRBJ1-1; no definite D call. V was cut by 7 bases and J by 1 base, with 14 bases left in between. The germline gives CDR1 SGHRS, CDR2 YFSETQ. CDR3 size: 14 residues. Here the CDR3 DNA reads TGCGCCAGCTCGAGCGGTAGCGCGAACACTGAAGCTTTCTTT. This sequence encodes CASSSGSANTEAFF.

This chain uses TRBV19 with TRBJ1-2; 8 bases are a match to TRBD1. V shed 3 bases, J shed 2 bases, and the junction held 8 bases outside the gene matches. Germline assignment: CDR1 LNHDA and CDR2 SQIVND (reference sequence). The CDR3 length is 16 residues. CDR3 region: CASSITGTGLNYGYTF. The CDR3 nucleotides read TGTGCCAGTAGTATTACCGGGACAGGCCTCAACTATGGCTACACCTTC.

This clone was counted a single time. The J gene is TRBJ2-5, the V gene TRBV7-2; D not resolved. Trimming pared 5 bases from V and 12 bases from J, leaving 19 bases between. The CDR3 sequence is 13 residues long. Germline V gene data show CDR1 as SGHTA and CDR2 as FQGNSA. Here the CDR3 DNA reads TGTGCCAGCAGCCCCGACCCCGGACGGGCCGAGTACTTC. Translated: CASSPDPGRAEYF. The full variable domain, completed using reference TRBV7-2 and TRBJ2-5, is GAGVSQSPSNKVTEKGKDVELRCDPISGHTALYWYRQSLGQGLEFLIYFQGNSAPDKSGLPSDRFSAERTGGSVSTLTIQRTQQEDSAVYLCASSPDPGRAEYFGPGTRLLVL.

The chain couples TRBV29-1 to TRBJ2-1; 8 positions agree with TRBD1. Germline CDR1 SQVTM, CDR2 ANQGSEA. Unmatched junction bases numbered 3, after V lost 2 bases and J lost 6 bases. This CDR3 has 13 amino acids. The CDR3 nucleotides read TGCAGCGTTGAAATAACAGGGGGCAATGAGCAGTTCTTC. Its protein is CSVEITGGNEQFF.

V and J are TRBV28 and TRBJ1-2; D unclear. The CDR3 spans 13 residues. Germline values: CDR1 MDHEN, CDR2 SYDVKM. The V gene lost 3 bases and the J gene lost 4 bases, with 9 bases spanning the gap. CDR3 loop: CASSLGFGYGYTF. The CDR3 coding sequence is TGTGCCAGCAGTTTGGGTTTCGGCTATGGCTACACCTTC.